These T cell receptor beta chains were read from a single sample in a study of a mutant IDH1 vaccine in newly diagnosed glioma. Libraries were prepared by immunoSEQ multiplex PCR; TCRdb keeps only in-frame clonotypes and omits some of them. The sample contains 20,000 to 25,000 clones, 93% of which appear only once. The sample here was PBMCs, taken from a glioma patient treated with radiotherapy, temozolomide or both. These receptors were taken from a middle-aged man with glioma. Each CDR3 is given with its conserved first and last residue.

cdr3_aa	v_call	j_call
CASSLGEVRVGEQYF	TRBV5-1	TRBJ2-7
CASSEALRGYRETQYF	TRBV2	TRBJ2-5
CASSLNGEQFF	TRBV7-9	TRBJ2-1
CASGLEGRQPQHF	TRBV12-5	TRBJ1-5
CASSPSRGAYEQYF	TRBV19	TRBJ2-7
CASSPPGGRETQYF	TRBV7-8	TRBJ2-5
CASSAGQGYEQYF	TRBV18	TRBJ2-7
CASSQDLGAGYTF	TRBV4-3	TRBJ1-2
CASGFPGQRTDTQYF	TRBV12-5	TRBJ2-3
CASSNSVGGNEKLFF	TRBV9	TRBJ1-4
CASRGRNQETAQYF	TRBV27	TRBJ2-5
CASRLDSPPQYF	TRBV6-1	TRBJ2-3
CASSPTSVGDTQYF	TRBV4-1	TRBJ2-3
CASSQTGLQPQHF	TRBV19	TRBJ1-5
CASSLEQETQYF	TRBV11-3	TRBJ2-5
CASAEGGFGYTF	TRBV6-5	TRBJ1-2
CAISDRAGTDTQYF	TRBV10-3	TRBJ2-3
CASSLGAILGAFF	TRBV11-2	TRBJ1-1
CASSDKSGTSGGAAGELFF	TRBV5-1	TRBJ2-2
CASSEARTLNERGGLAKNIQYF	TRBV6-1	TRBJ2-4
CASSSPILAAGANVLTF	TRBV5-4	TRBJ2-6
CASSFHTTNEKLFF	TRBV7-9	TRBJ1-4
CASSFGLAGGNEQFF	TRBV7-2	TRBJ2-1
CASRRTGGADYGYTF	TRBV5-6	TRBJ1-2
CASRPRGDGYTF	TRBV6-1	TRBJ1-2
CAWSALSGYTF	TRBV30	TRBJ1-2
CASSYEQGTYEQYF	TRBV6-5	TRBJ2-7
CAWSFTGVRPSFF	TRBV30	TRBJ1-1
CASSLSLGGSYEQYF	TRBV27	TRBJ2-7
CASRRTGVLGSGANVLTF	TRBV27	TRBJ2-6
CAISEGQGVTGELFF	TRBV10-3	TRBJ2-2
CASSLTSGLTDTQYF	TRBV7-3	TRBJ2-3
CASSLGGTYSNQPQHF	TRBV5-6	TRBJ1-5
CASSSSWEDNEQFF	TRBV18	TRBJ2-1
CAWRTGGSETQYF	TRBV30	TRBJ2-5
CASSLGLVLEQYF	TRBV11-1	TRBJ2-7
CASSLMRLNTEAFF	TRBV19	TRBJ1-1
CSVEDYSRRASPKRETQYF	TRBV29-1	TRBJ2-5
CASSMRMSGRSNQPQHF	TRBV19	TRBJ1-5
CASSGQRFGNYGYTF	TRBV7-2	TRBJ1-2
CASSRTKGAGAKNIQYF	TRBV7-9	TRBJ2-4
CASSTFREGEETQYF	TRBV6-4	TRBJ2-5